Listed below are T cell receptor beta chains from one sample, sequenced in a study of blood T cell repertoires in COVID-19. Repertoires were generated with immunoSEQ multiplex PCR, while TCRdb's copy carries only in-frame clones and drops some. The table includes 250,000 to 300,000 clones, around nine tenths detected once. Input material: peripheral blood. These receptors originate from a woman aged 25-40 years with COVID-19, enrolled during active disease. The CDR3 runs from the conserved cysteine through the conserved F or W.

>TRBV11-2|13|TRBJ2-1
CASSLVWGQGLFF
>TRBV6-1|13|TRBJ1-5
CASSDGGGQPQHF
>TRBV19|15|TRBJ1-4
CASSLGQGAPEKLFF
>TRBV10-2|16|TRBJ1-5
CATTPGGGPSNQPQHF
>TRBV27|14|TRBJ2-3
CASSHRDRADTQYF
>TRBV5-1|16|TRBJ2-1
CASSLMELAGNNEQFF
>TRBV18|15|TRBJ2-5
CASSLGLAGQETQYF
>TRBV9|14|TRBJ2-7
CASSVGDRVTEQYF
>TRBV5-1|15|TRBJ1-4
CASSLTGGINEKLFF
>TRBV27|13|TRBJ1-2
CASSFIGDYGYTF
>TRBV10-2|11|TRBJ2-7
CATGGGYEQYF
>TRBV18|16|TRBJ2-1
CASSPVVAGADNEQFF
>TRBV20-1|14|TRBJ2-7
CSASGGDSSYEQYF
>TRBV3-1/TRBV3-2|16|TRBJ2-7
CASSPGLAGSSYEQYF
>TRBV7-9|17|TRBJ1-6
CASSRARATGIGSPLHF
>TRBV19|12|TRBJ1-1
CASTPGGTEAFF
>TRBV3-1/TRBV3-2|17|TRBJ2-3
CASSQDVRGGSTDTQYF
>TRBV18|15|TRBJ2-1
CASSLRLAGAHEQFF
>TRBV9|14|TRBJ2-2
CASSESGYTGELFF
>TRBV9|16|TRBJ2-1
CASSPRGREGLNEQFF
>TRBV6-5|15|TRBJ2-1
CASRSAGSSYNEQFF
>TRBV15|13|TRBJ2-3
CATSDPSGDTQYF
>TRBV27|14|TRBJ1-5
CASSRSGLNQPQHF
>TRBV18|17|TRBJ2-1
CASSPDLAGGRYNEQFF
>TRBV30|12|TRBJ2-1
CAWGGLLGEQFF
>TRBV5-1|15|TRBJ2-2
CASRFGQGGTGELFF
>TRBV2|16|TRBJ1-1
CASSEDLMTGGTEAFF
>TRBV29-1|13|TRBJ1-5
CSVGSGSNQPQHF
>TRBV20-1|14|TRBJ1-2
CSASAGVSGHGYTF
>TRBV5-5|15|TRBJ2-1
CASSSRDRDYNEQFF
>TRBV24-1|15|TRBJ2-6
CATSEGTGGANVLTF
>TRBV11-2|15|TRBJ2-7
CASSLVLAGSYEQYF
>TRBV7-3|13|TRBJ1-1
CASSLNFNTEAFF
>TRBV10-3|15|TRBJ1-5
CAISDVQGGNQPQHF
>TRBV11-2|12|TRBJ2-7
CASSFGGVEQYF
>TRBV27|14|TRBJ2-7
CASSSTGAAYEQYF
>TRBV6-6|15|TRBJ2-7
CASSSLRQGYYEQYF
>TRBV5-6|16|TRBJ2-7
CASSLRTSGITYEQYF
>TRBV25-1|16|TRBJ1-3
CASSSSQGVAGNTIYF
>TRBV4-3|14|TRBJ2-1
CASSRNLQGNEQFF
>TRBV2|13|TRBJ2-7
CASRRPTVYEQYF
>TRBV7-2|13|TRBJ1-2
CASSQVLNYGYTF
>TRBV19|15|TRBJ2-3
CATTPSGSEVDTQYF
>TRBV5-1|12|TRBJ2-7
CASSFSGNEQYF
>TRBV28|15|TRBJ2-7
CASSLQGGRLDEQYF
>TRBV5-1|17|TRBJ2-2
CASRQLPGTGPTGELFF
>TRBV19|15|TRBJ1-2
CASSDRDRAQRRYTF
>TRBV6-6|16|TRBJ2-1
CASSYSTSASYNEQFF
>TRBV4-1|13|TRBJ2-5
CASSLLPIETQYF
>TRBV4-2|14|TRBJ1-1
CASSPSTAMTEAFF
>TRBV28|15|TRBJ2-3
CASSPTGASTDTQYF
>TRBV9|15|TRBJ2-7
CASSVGLAASYEQYF
>TRBV29-1|14|TRBJ2-7
CSVEDEAGSYEQYF
>TRBV28|14|TRBJ1-2
CASSRGQLNYGYTF
>TRBV28|14|TRBJ1-2
CASSLRRRAGGYTF
>TRBV15|16|TRBJ1-6
CATSRDKGAVNSPLHF
>TRBV6-5|15|TRBJ1-3
CASSYDGVSGNTIYF
>TRBV18|15|TRBJ1-5
CASSTTDRGDQPQHF